This T cell receptor (beta chain) was profiled in a study of cytomegalovirus exposure and HLA in healthy donors. Overall study findings and caveats: A later analysis reportedly found fewer N-insertions in an Asian-associated ancestry cluster than the roughly 670-donor mean. Apparent HLA restriction characterized most CMV-associated TCR beta chains in a later analysis. Solely CMV serostatus was available to characterize immune exposure. The productive fraction for most TCR beta V segments was about 90% or about 30% in an earlier analysis.

The PCR contained 60 Vbeta and 13 Jbeta primers. TCRdb's table, derived via immunoSEQ multiplex PCR, lists solely in-frame clones and lacks some. This repertoire shows approximately 27,000 clones, just under 70% found once; its top ten account for roughly 4.4%. As to this clone: Its specificity is not known.

Trimming took off 3 bases at V and 1 base at J, with 7 bases between the two ends. The CDR3 runs 13 residues. Germline V gene lookup returns CDR1 SGHRS and CDR2 YFSETQ. This rearrangement joins TRBV5-1 to TRBJ1-1; D unresolved. The TCR originated in a woman aged 50 to 60 in good health and CMV-seronegative. The source material was PBMCs. Here the CDR3 reads CASSYAGNTEAFF. Written as DNA, the CDR3 is TGCGCCAGCAGCTATGCAGGGAACACTGAAGCTTTCTTT.